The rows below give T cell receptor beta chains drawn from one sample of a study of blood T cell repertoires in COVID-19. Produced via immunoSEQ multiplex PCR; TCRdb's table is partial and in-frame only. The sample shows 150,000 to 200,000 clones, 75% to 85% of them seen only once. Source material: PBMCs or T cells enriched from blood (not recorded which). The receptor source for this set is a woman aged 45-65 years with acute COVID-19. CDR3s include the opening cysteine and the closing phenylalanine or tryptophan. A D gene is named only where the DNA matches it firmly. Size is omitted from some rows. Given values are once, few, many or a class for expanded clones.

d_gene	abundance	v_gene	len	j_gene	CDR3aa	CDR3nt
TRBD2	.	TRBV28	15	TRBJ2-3	CASSLLAGVPDTQYF	TGTGCCAGCAGTTTACTAGCGGGGGTCCCCGATACGCAGTATTTT
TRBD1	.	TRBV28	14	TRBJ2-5	CASSDQGVQETQYF	TGTGCCAGCAGTGATCAGGGGGTCCAAGAGACCCAGTACTTC
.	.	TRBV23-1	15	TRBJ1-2	CASSQRGTLWHGYTF	TGCGCCAGCAGTCAAAGGGGGACCCTCTGGCATGGCTACACCTTC
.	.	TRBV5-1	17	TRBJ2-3	CASSSGLQATSTDTQYF	TGCGCCAGCAGCTCGGGACTCCAGGCGACTAGCACAGATACGCAGTATTTT
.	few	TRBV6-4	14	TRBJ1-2	CASSVELSNYGYTF	TGTGCCAGCAGTGTCGAACTGAGTAACTATGGCTACACCTTC
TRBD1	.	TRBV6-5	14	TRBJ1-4	CASRRQGAKEKLFF	TGTGCCAGCCGACGACAGGGGGCCAAAGAAAAACTGTTTTTT
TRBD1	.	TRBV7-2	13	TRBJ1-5	CASSLTGVQPQHF	TGTGCCAGCAGCTTAACAGGGGTTCAGCCCCAGCATTTT
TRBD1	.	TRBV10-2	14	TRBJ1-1	CASSEQGANTEAFF	TGCGCCAGCAGTGAGCAGGGGGCGAACACTGAAGCTTTCTTT
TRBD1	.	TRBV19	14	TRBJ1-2	CASSIKQGNYGYTF	TGTGCCAGTAGTATAAAACAGGGGAACTATGGCTACACCTTC
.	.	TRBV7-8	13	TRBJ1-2	CASSSRQDALYTF	TGTGCCAGCAGCTCGAGACAGGACGCTCTCTACACCTTC
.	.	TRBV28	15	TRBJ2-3	CASRSMREWTDTQYF	TGTGCCAGCAGGTCGATGCGGGAATGGACAGATACGCAGTATTTT
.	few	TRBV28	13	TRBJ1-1	CASSFIGDTEAFF	TGTGCCAGCAGTTTCATAGGGGACACTGAAGCTTTCTTT
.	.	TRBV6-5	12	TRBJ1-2	CASSPGRDGYTF	TGTGCCAGCAGCCCGGGGAGGGATGGCTACACCTTC
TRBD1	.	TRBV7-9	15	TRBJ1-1	CASSSDRGRHTEAFF	TGTGCCAGCAGTTCCGACAGGGGGCGACACACTGAAGCTTTCTTT
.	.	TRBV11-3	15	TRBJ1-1	CASSLGRGGGTEAFF	TGTGCCAGCAGCTTAGGACGGGGAGGAGGCACTGAAGCTTTCTTT
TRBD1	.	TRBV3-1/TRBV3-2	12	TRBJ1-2	CAPPTGGWDYTF	TGTGCCCCCCCGACAGGGGGGTGGGACTACACCTTC
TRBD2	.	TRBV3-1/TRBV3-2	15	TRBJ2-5	CASSQASGGWETQYF	TGTGCCAGCAGCCAAGCTAGCGGGGGGTGGGAGACCCAGTACTTC
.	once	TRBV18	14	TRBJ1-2	CASTTGERGNGYTF	TGTGCCAGCACAACTGGGGAAAGGGGGAATGGCTACACCTTC
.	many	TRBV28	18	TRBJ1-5	CASSTSTGLGSLDQPQHF	TGTGCCAGCAGTACCTCTACAGGGTTGGGATCCTTGGATCAGCCCCAGCATTTT
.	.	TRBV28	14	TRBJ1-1	CASSPYGENTEAFF	TGTGCCAGCAGTCCCTACGGGGAGAACACTGAAGCTTTCTTT
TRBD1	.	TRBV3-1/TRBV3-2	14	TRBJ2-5	CASSQQGARETQYF	TGTGCCAGCAGCCAGCAGGGGGCACGAGAGACCCAGTACTTC
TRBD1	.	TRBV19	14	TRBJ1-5	CASSIRDSNQPQHF	TGTGCCAGTAGTATCCGGGACAGTAATCAGCCCCAGCATTTT
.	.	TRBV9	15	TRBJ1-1	CASSVGGGGPTEAFF	TGTGCCAGCAGCGTAGGAGGGGGGGGACCCACTGAAGCTTTCTTT
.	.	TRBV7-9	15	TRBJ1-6	CASSKRTGESSPLHF	TGTGCCAGCAGCAAGAGGACCGGGGAAAGCTCCCCCCTCCACTTT
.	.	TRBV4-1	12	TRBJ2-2	CASSPYTGELFF	TGCGCCAGCAGCCCTTACACCGGGGAGCTGTTTTTT
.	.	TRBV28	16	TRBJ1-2	CASSLTTGLPNYGYTF	TGTGCCAGCAGTTTAACGACAGGCCTCCCTAACTATGGCTACACCTTC
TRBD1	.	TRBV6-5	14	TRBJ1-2	CASRSGQGASGYTF	TGTGCCAGCAGATCCGGACAGGGGGCGTCGGGCTACACCTTC
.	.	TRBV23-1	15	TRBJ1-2	CASNSGHPAWYGYTF	TGCGCCAGCAACTCAGGACACCCAGCTTGGTATGGCTACACCTTC
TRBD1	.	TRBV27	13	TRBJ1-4	CASGWQGEEKLFF	TGTGCCAGCGGTTGGCAGGGGGAGGAAAAACTGTTTTTT
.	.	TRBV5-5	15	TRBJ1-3	CASSSALSSGNTIYF	TGTGCCAGCAGCTCCGCGCTCTCTTCTGGAAACACCATATATTTT
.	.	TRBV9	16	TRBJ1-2	CASSASGMQANYGYTF	TGTGCCAGCAGCGCGTCGGGAATGCAGGCCAACTATGGCTACACCTTC
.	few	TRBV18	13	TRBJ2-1	CASSPPGGAEQFF	TGTGCCAGCTCACCCCCTGGGGGGGCTGAGCAGTTCTTC
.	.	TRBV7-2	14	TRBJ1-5	CASSQGIGNQPQHF	TGTGCCAGCAGCCAGGGGATCGGCAATCAGCCCCAGCATTTT
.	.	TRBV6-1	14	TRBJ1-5	CASSEIGGGQPQHF	TGTGCCAGCAGTGAAATCGGGGGGGGACAGCCCCAGCATTTT
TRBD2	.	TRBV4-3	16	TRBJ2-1	CASSSRTSGGYNEQFF	TGCGCCAGCAGCTCAAGAACTAGCGGGGGTTACAATGAGCAGTTCTTC
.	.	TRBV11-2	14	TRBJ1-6	CASSLTTENSPLHF	TGTGCCAGCAGCCTCACGACAGAAAATTCACCCCTCCACTTT
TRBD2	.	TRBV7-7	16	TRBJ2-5	CASSSGLAGGRETQYF	TGTGCCAGCAGCTCCGGACTAGCGGGGGGGAGGGAGACCCAGTACTTC
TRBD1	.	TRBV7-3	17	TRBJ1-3	CASSPSVPGQPGNTIYF	TGTGCCAGCAGCCCATCAGTCCCGGGACAGCCTGGAAACACCATATATTTT
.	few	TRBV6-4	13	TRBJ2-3	CASSELSSDTQYF	TGTGCCAGCAGTGAACTTTCGTCGGATACGCAGTATTTT
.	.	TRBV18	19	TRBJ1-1	CASSPLTLDKEGMNTEAFF	TGTGCCAGCTCACCGCTCACACTTGACAAGGAGGGGATGAACACTGAAGCTTTCTTT
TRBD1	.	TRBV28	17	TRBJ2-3	CASSSTTGLTSTDTQYF	TGTGCCAGCAGTTCAACGACAGGGCTTACTAGCACAGATACGCAGTATTTT
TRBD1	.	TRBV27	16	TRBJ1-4	CASKRGYGTGVEKLFF	TGTGCCAGCAAAAGAGGTTACGGGACAGGGGTTGAAAAACTGTTTTTT
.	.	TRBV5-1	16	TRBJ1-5	CASSLGWGGDNQPQHF	TGCGCCAGCAGCTTGGGCTGGGGAGGGGACAATCAGCCCCAGCATTTT
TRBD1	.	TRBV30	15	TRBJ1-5	CAWSVFTGGGQPQHF	TGTGCCTGGAGCGTTTTTACAGGGGGAGGTCAGCCCCAGCATTTT
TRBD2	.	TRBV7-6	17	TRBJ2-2	CASSLRGGRSDTGELFF	TGTGCCAGCAGCTTACGGGGGGGCAGGTCGGACACCGGGGAGCTGTTTTTT
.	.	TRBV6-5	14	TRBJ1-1	CASSYRQPWEEAFF	TGTGCCAGCAGTTACCGACAGCCTTGGGAAGAAGCTTTCTTT
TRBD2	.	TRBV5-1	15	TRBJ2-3	CASCRSGASTDTQYF	TGCGCCAGCTGCCGTAGCGGGGCTAGCACAGATACGCAGTATTTT
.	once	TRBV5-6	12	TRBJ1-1	CASSLSSSEAFF	TGTGCCAGCAGCTTATCTAGTTCTGAAGCTTTCTTT
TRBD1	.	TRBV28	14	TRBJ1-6	CASSPGQLNSPLHF	TGTGCCAGCAGTCCGGGACAGTTAAATTCACCCCTCCACTTT
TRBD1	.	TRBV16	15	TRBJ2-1	CASSPGTATYNEQFF	TGTGCCAGCAGCCCCGGGACAGCCACCTACAATGAGCAGTTCTTC
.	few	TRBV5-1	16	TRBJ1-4	CASSGGTTATNEKLFF	TGCGCCAGCAGCGGTGGGACAACCGCAACTAATGAAAAACTGTTTTTT
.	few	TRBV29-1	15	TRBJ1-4	CSVENPGSGVEKLFF	TGCAGCGTGGAAAACCCGGGGTCAGGCGTAGAAAAACTGTTTTTT
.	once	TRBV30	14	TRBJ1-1	CAWSVSGMNTEAFF	TGTGCCTGGAGTGTATCGGGGATGAACACTGAAGCTTTCTTT
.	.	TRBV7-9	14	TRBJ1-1	CASSLQGMNTEAFF	TGTGCCAGCAGCTTACAGGGCATGAACACTGAAGCTTTCTTT
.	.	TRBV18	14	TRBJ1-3	CASSPAGIVDTIYF	TGTGCCAGCTCACCAGCGGGGATCGTCGACACCATATATTTT
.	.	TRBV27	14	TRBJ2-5	CASSRGAYQETQYF	TGTGCCAGCAGCCGAGGAGCCTACCAAGAGACCCAGTACTTC
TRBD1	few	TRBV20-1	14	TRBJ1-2	CSASGTGDLYGYTF	TGCAGTGCTAGTGGGACAGGGGACCTCTATGGCTACACCTTC
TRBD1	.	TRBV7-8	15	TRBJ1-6	CASSQGTGVNSPLHF	TGTGCCAGCAGCCAAGGGACAGGGGTTAATTCACCCCTCCACTTT
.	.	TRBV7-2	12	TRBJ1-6	CASRGGNSPLHF	TGTGCCAGCAGAGGGGGAAATTCACCCCTCCACTTT